This T cell receptor (beta chain) was found in a study of cytomegalovirus exposure and HLA in healthy donors. Germline assignment: CDR1 LNHDA and CDR2 SQIVND (reference sequence). Between the trimmed V and J ends, which lost 3 bases and 7 bases, there was a span of 12 bases. The CDR3 is made up of 13 amino acids. The primer mix had 60 Vbeta and 13 Jbeta primers. Sequencing used immunoSEQ multiplex PCR; TCRdb keeps in-frame clones, though not all of them. Here the sample spans 95,000 to 150,000 clones, 81% being singletons. The V call is TRBV19, the J call TRBJ1-1; D is possibly TRBD1 (6 bases). The receptor comes from a woman between 40 and 55 years old in good health and CMV-seronegative. The sequencing sample was made of PBMCs. In DNA form, the CDR3 reads TGTGCCAGTAGTATTTCCCTGACAGGTGAAGCTTTCTTT. This encodes CASSISLTGEAFF.